The 26 T cell receptor beta chains reported below all come from one sample, sequenced in a study of T-cell memory formation after mild COVID-19 (dated by TCRdb to the early 2020s). Library construction relied on 5' RACE. The sequencing machine was an Illumina NovaSeq 6000. TCRdb reanalyzed the raw reads on its own, using fastp at Q25 for trimming and MiXCR for clone calling, and kept in-frame beta chains. Rows with one shared CDR3 protein collapse into an entry with the most common genes and DNA. In all, the sample holds roughly 250,000 distinct CDR3 sequences, and roughly 15% of those were seen once. About 4% of the sample is held by the ten biggest clonotypes. The sequencing input was PBMCs or a T cell subset sorted from them (not recorded which). The source is a man aged 18 to 35 who had mild COVID-19 (a few samples of this study predate the infection). The sample titles of this study are shuffled in the database, so cell type and time point are left out; the donor was told from shared clones.

V is TRBV7-3 and J is TRBJ2-3; D not certain. The CDR3 contains 14 residues. CDR1 is SGHTA, CDR2 FQGTGA, per germline. V lost 1 base, J lost 4 bases, and 9 bases lay in between. The CDR3 region has the DNA TGTGCCAGCAGCTTAAAGACCATCCCAGATACGCAGTATTTT. Translation gives CASSLKTIPDTQYF. The full variable domain, rest sourced from reference TRBV7-3 and TRBJ2-3, is GAGVSQTPSNKVTEKGKYVELRCDPISGHTALYWYRQSLGQGPEFLIYFQGTGAADDSGLPNDRFFAVRPEGSVSTLKIQRTERGDSAVYLCASSLKTIPDTQYFGPGTRLTVL.

The CDR3 region has the DNA TGTGCCAGAAACAGCGGATACATGAACACCGGGGAGCTGTTTTTT. Residues: CARNSGYMNTGELFF. This chain joins TRBV7-9 and TRBJ2-2; a weak D match, TRBD2 (5 bases). The germline CDR1 and CDR2 sequences are SEHNR and FQNEAQ (reference sequence). V was trimmed by 9 bases and J by 1 base, leaving 15 bases between them. This CDR3 has 15 residues.

This clonotype was found a few times. V is TRBV5-1 and J is TRBJ2-1; TRBD2 agrees at 9 bases. Germline V gene data show CDR1 as SGHRS and CDR2 as YFSETQ. The CDR3 is 17 amino acids. Unmatched junction bases numbered 12, after V lost 4 bases and J lost 4 bases. The CDR3 DNA is TGCGCCAGCAGCCCTACAAAGACTAGCGGAAGTTACAATGAGCAGTTCTTC. As protein: CASSPTKTSGSYNEQFF.

This clonotype turned up a few times. CDR3 nucleotide sequence: TGTGCCAGCAGTCTACATCAGAACACCGGGGAGCTGTTTTTT. It codes for CASSLHQNTGELFF. This chain links TRBV7-8 with TRBJ2-2; D call uncertain. The CDR3 extends over 14 amino acids. Germline CDR1 and CDR2: SGHVS and FQNEAQ. V was trimmed by 6 bases and J by 1 base, leaving 9 bases between them.

This chain uses TRBV6-6 with TRBJ2-5; TRBD1 matches at 7 bases. J gave up 2 bases and V 0 bases, and 6 bases lay outside the gene matches. Germline V CDR1 and CDR2: MNHNY, SVGAGI (reference sequence). The CDR3 contains 16 residues. CDR3: CASSYSTGSRQETQYF. CDR3 DNA sequence: TGTGCCAGCAGTTACTCGACAGGGAGTCGGCAAGAGACCCAGTACTTC.

The V call is TRBV5-5, the J call TRBJ1-1; 8 nucleotides agree with TRBD1. Unmatched junction bases numbered 10, after V lost 2 bases and J lost 4 bases. Germline CDR1 and CDR2: SGHKS and YYEKEE (reference sequence). CDR3 length: 16 amino acids. The chain's CDR3 is CASSFTPGGFGTEAFF. CDR3 nucleotides: TGTGCCAGCAGCTTCACCCCAGGGGGCTTCGGCACTGAAGCTTTCTTT.

This rearrangement joins TRBV6-1 to TRBJ1-1, with unresolved D. This CDR3 spans 12 amino acids. The V and J ends lost 1 base and 4 bases respectively, with 4 bases between them. From germline, CDR1 is MNHNS and CDR2 SASEGT. The CDR3 DNA is TGTGCCAGCAGTGAAGGAGTCACTGAAGCTTTCTTT. It is translated as CASSEGVTEAFF.

The V gene is TRBV24-1, the J gene TRBJ2-1; 8 nucleotides line up with TRBD2. Unmatched junction bases numbered 7, after V lost 7 bases and J lost 0 bases. CDR3 length equals 16 residues. CDR1 and CDR2 from the germline V gene are KGHDR and SFDVKD. CDR3 amino acids: CATRSAGEGSYNEQFF. CDR3 nucleotides: TGTGCCACCAGGTCAGCGGGAGAGGGCTCCTACAATGAGCAGTTCTTC.

This clonotype was seen at least ten times. V is TRBV2 and J is TRBJ2-2, with D perhaps TRBD1 (5 bases). Trimming stripped 8 bases from V and 4 bases from J, with 14 bases between. Germline CDR1 reads SNHLY; CDR2 reads FYNNEI. The CDR3 has 14 amino acids. The CDR3 loop reads CASLSSGLTGELFF. The CDR3 DNA follows: TGTGCCAGCTTGAGTTCAGGGCTCACCGGGGAGCTGTTTTTT. Full variable domain (remainder filled in from reference TRBV2 and TRBJ2-2): EPEVTQTPSHQVTQMGQEVILRCVPISNHLYFYWYRQILGQKVEFLVSFYNNEISEKSEIFDDQFSVERPDGSNFTLKIRSTKLEDSAMYFCASLSSGLTGELFFGEGSRLTVL.

This clonotype appeared many times. This chain uses TRBV5-1 with TRBJ2-2; D is uncertain. This CDR3 contains 13 residues. Germline CDR1 is SGHRS and CDR2 is YFSETQ. Trimming removed 6 bases at V and 6 bases at J, with 12 bases between. The CDR3, as DNA: TGCGCCAGCATCCAAGGCCAGGCCGGGGAGCTGTTTTTT. This gives the protein CASIQGQAGELFF.

The chain recombines TRBV18 with TRBJ2-3; D gene unclear. The germline V and J ends were trimmed by 1 base and 5 bases, with 4 bases remaining between them. The CDR3 runs 12 residues. Germline V gives CDR1 KGHSH, CDR2 LQKENI. CDR3: CASSPRRDTQYF. The CDR3 DNA sequence: TGTGCCAGCTCACCACGCAGAGATACGCAGTATTTT.

The V gene is TRBV7-2, the J gene TRBJ2-2, with D perhaps matching TRBD2 (6 bases). The CDR3 is 15 residues long. Looked up from germline, CDR1 is SGHTA and CDR2 is FQGNSA. Trimming pared 2 bases from V and 1 base from J, leaving 8 bases between. The CDR3 here is CASSLLGLNTGELFF. Written as DNA, the CDR3 is TGTGCCAGCAGCTTATTGGGACTGAACACCGGGGAGCTGTTTTTT.

In its sample, this clonotype was seen many times. The junction departs from the called germline gene at one end, perhaps through a read error. V and J are TRBV5-1 and TRBJ2-3; 12 bases match TRBD2. Germline assignment: CDR1 SGHRS and CDR2 YFSETQ. The CDR3 sequence is 16 residues long. Written as DNA, the CDR3 is TGTGCCAGCAGCTTAGGACTAGCGGGGAACACAGATACGCAGTATTTT. It encodes CASSLGLAGNTDTQYF. The full variable domain, rest sourced from reference TRBV5-1 and TRBJ2-3, is KAGVTQTPRYLIKTRGQQVTLSCSPISGHRSVSWYQQTPGQGLQFLFEYFSETQRNKGNFPGRFSGRQFSNSRSEMNVSTLELGDSALYLCASSLGLAGNTDTQYFGPGTRLTVL.

The CDR3 spells CSASTSGGGKNIQYF. The DNA for the CDR3 is TGCAGTGCTTCGACTAGCGGGGGCGGGAAAAACATTCAGTACTTC. The chain carries TRBV20-1 and TRBJ2-4, with 12 nucleotides matching TRBD2. Germline trimming cut 5 bases from V and 4 bases from J; bases unmatched to any gene: 6. Looked up from germline, CDR1 is DFQATT and CDR2 is SNEGSKA (reference sequence). There are 15 residues in the CDR3.

The chain carries TRBV29-1 and TRBJ2-1; 7 nucleotides align to TRBD1. The germline gives CDR1 SQVTM, CDR2 ANQGSEA. V lost 3 bases, J lost 3 bases, and 2 bases stayed unmatched. This CDR3 is 13 amino acids long. The DNA of the CDR3 is TGCAGCGTTGAGTGGGACAGCTACAATGAGCAGTTCTTC. It is translated as CSVEWDSYNEQFF.

The chain employs TRBV20-1 and TRBJ1-1, with D unclear. V lost 5 bases and J 10 bases, leaving 11 bases between the germline ends. The germline V gene encodes CDR1 DFQATT and CDR2 SNEGSKA (reference sequence). The CDR3 contains 10 residues. The CDR3 nucleotides are TGCAGTGCTGCCGGGATCCGAGCTTTCTTT. This gives the protein CSAAGIRAFF.

This clonotype turned up a few times. This chain joins TRBV6-2 or TRBV6-3 and TRBJ2-5; 8 bases map to TRBD1. The CDR3 runs to 13 residues. In germline, CDR1 is MNHEY, CDR2 SVGEGT. With V trimmed by 8 bases and J by 1 base, 3 bases remained unmatched. CDR3 DNA sequence: TGTGCCAGCCGGGGGACAGGCCAAGAGACCCAGTACTTC. Amino acids: CASRGTGQETQYF.

V and J are TRBV11-1 and TRBJ2-7; D might be TRBD2 (6 bases). The length of the CDR3 is 13 residues. CDR1 is SGHAT, CDR2 FQDESV, per germline (reference sequence). V was clipped by 4 bases and J by 6 bases, with 13 bases between them. CDR3 sequence reads: CASSWDLLSEQYV. CDR3 bases: TGTGCCAGCAGCTGGGACTTGTTAAGCGAGCAGTACGTC.

This clonotype occurred a few times. This sequence joins TRBV24-1 and TRBJ2-1; TRBD1 might be the D (5 bases). Germline values: CDR1 KGHDR, CDR2 SFDVKD. V was shortened by 4 bases and J by 8 bases, with 17 bases between the two germline ends. This CDR3 is built from 15 residues. CDR3 in DNA: TGTGCCACCAGTGAAAATCAGGGTACGTTCGATGAGCAGTTCTTC. It encodes CATSENQGTFDEQFF.

This chain connects TRBV20-1 to TRBJ1-2; TRBD1 matches at 9 bases. V gave up 6 bases and J gave up 3 bases; unmatched junction bases: 5. Looked up from germline, CDR1 is DFQATT and CDR2 is SNEGSKA (reference sequence). The CDR3 has 13 amino acids. CDR3 coding DNA: TGCAGTGCGAACCGACAGGGGGACTATGGCTACACCTTC. Amino acid sequence: CSANRQGDYGYTF.

This chain connects TRBV7-6 to TRBJ2-7; the D is unclear. V was pared by 1 base and J by 2 bases, with 15 bases between. The CDR3 is 16 residues long. Germline CDR1 is SGHVS and CDR2 is FNYEAQ. Here the CDR3 DNA reads TGTGCCAGCAGCTTAGGGGGAAATAGGATGACCTACGAGCAGTACTTC. Translation gives CASSLGGNRMTYEQYF. The entire variable domain, with the rest obtained from reference TRBV7-6 and TRBJ2-7, is as follows: GAGVSQSPRYKVTKRGQDVALRCDPISGHVSLYWYRQALGQGPEFLTYFNYEAQQDKSGLPNDRFSAERPEGSISTLTIQRTEQRDSAMYRCASSLGGNRMTYEQYFGPGTRLTVT.

This clonotype has more than one count but fewer than ten. The V call is TRBV7-8, the J call TRBJ2-7; 9 positions agree with TRBD1. The CDR3 is 16 amino acids. Looked up from germline, CDR1 is SGHVS and CDR2 is FQNEAQ. Trimming cost V 5 bases and J 4 bases; bases outside gene matches: 12. The CDR3 DNA reads TGTGCCAGCAGCCCAGGGACAGGGAGGATTGAGTACGAGCAGTACTTC. Its protein product is CASSPGTGRIEYEQYF.

This clonotype came up a few times. This sequence joins TRBV5-5 and TRBJ2-7, with a weak D call TRBD1 (5 bases). Trimming took 4 bases from V and 3 from J, leaving 11 bases between them. This CDR3 is 13 amino acids long. Germline V gene lookup returns CDR1 SGHKS and CDR2 YYEKEE (reference sequence). The CDR3 sequence: CASSQGPLYEQYV. The CDR3 DNA sequence: TGTGCCAGCAGCCAGGGCCCCCTCTACGAGCAGTACGTC.

This clonotype occurred a few times. In DNA form, the CDR3 reads TGTGCCAGTAGTCGTAACCACCAGGGAGACTATGGCTACACCTTC. The encoded protein is CASSRNHQGDYGYTF. The chain combines TRBV19 with TRBJ1-2, with a tentative D call TRBD1 (5 bases). The CDR3 extends over 15 amino acids. Trimming pared 5 bases from V and 3 bases from J, leaving 16 bases between. Germline V gene data show CDR1 as LNHDA and CDR2 as SQIVND (reference sequence).

This clonotype was recorded a few times. The chain carries TRBV10-2 and TRBJ1-3, with a tentative D call TRBD1 (5 bases). V lost 11 bases to trimming and J lost 2 bases, with 13 bases between them. Per germline, CDR1 WSHSY and CDR2 SAAADI. The CDR3 spans 13 residues. CDR3 coding DNA: TGCGCCGTCCATGCGGGGGCTGGAAACACCATATATTTT. This encodes CAVHAGAGNTIYF.

V is TRBV4-3 and J is TRBJ2-2, with D uncertain. The CDR3 totals 15 residues. V was shortened by 3 bases and J by 7 bases, with 15 bases between the two germline ends. The V gene's germline CDR1 is LGHNA and CDR2 YSLEER. As DNA, the CDR3 is TGCGCCAGCAGCCAGCAAAGAGGTGGAGACGGGGAGCTGTTTTTT. It yields the protein CASSQQRGGDGELFF.